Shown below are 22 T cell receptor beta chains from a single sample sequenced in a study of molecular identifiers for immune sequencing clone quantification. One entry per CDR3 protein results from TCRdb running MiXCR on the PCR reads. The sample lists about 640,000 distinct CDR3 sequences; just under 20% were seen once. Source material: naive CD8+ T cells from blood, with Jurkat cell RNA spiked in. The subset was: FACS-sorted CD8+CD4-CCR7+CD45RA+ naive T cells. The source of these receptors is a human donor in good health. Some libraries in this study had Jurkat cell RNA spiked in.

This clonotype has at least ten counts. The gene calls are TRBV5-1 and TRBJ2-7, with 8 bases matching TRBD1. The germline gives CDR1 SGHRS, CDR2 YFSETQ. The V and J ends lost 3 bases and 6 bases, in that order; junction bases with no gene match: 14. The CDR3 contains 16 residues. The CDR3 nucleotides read TGCGCCAGCAGCTATGATTTCTTGGACAGGGCATCCGAGCAGTACTTC. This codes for CASSYDFLDRASEQYF. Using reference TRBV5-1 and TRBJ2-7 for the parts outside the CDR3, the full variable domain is KAGVTQTPRYLIKTRGQQVTLSCSPISGHRSVSWYQQTPGQGLQFLFEYFSETQRNKGNFPGRFSGRQFSNSRSEMNVSTLELGDSALYLCASSYDFLDRASEQYFGPGTRLTVT.

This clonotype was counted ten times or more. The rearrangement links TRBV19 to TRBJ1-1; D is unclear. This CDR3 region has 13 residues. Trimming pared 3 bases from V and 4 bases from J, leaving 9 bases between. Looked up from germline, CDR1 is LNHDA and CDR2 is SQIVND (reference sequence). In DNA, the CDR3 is TGTGCCAGTAGTATTCCGGGGTTCACTGAAGCTTTCTTT. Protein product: CASSIPGFTEAFF.

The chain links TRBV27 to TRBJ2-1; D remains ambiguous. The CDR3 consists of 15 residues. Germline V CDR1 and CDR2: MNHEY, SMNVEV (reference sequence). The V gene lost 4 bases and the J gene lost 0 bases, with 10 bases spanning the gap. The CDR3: CASSYRRSSYNEQFF. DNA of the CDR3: TGTGCCAGCAGTTACCGACGGAGCTCCTACAATGAGCAGTTCTTC.

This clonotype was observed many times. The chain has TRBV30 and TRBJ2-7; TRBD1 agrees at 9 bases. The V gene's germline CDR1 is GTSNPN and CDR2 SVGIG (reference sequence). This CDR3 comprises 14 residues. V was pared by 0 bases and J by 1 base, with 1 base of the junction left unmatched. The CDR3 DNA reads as TGTGCCTGGAGTGTAGGGACAGGGTCCTACGAGCAGTACTTC. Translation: CAWSVGTGSYEQYF.

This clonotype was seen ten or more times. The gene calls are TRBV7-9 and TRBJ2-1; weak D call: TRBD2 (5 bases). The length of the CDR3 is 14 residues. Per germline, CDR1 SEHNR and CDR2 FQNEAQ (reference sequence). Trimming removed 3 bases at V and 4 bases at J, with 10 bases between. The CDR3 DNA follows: TGTGCCAGCAGCTTGACGCGGGTTTACAATGAGCAGTTCTTC. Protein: CASSLTRVYNEQFF. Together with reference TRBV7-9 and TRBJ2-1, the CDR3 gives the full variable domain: DTGVSQNPRHKITKRGQNVTFRCDPISEHNRLYWYRQTLGQGPEFLTYFQNEAQLEKSRLLSDRFSAERPKGSFSTLEIQRTEQGDSAMYLCASSLTRVYNEQFFGPGTRLTVL.

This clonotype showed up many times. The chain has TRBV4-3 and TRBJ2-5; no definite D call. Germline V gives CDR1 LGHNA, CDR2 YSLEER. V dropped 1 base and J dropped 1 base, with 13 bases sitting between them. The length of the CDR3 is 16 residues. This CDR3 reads CASSQGPGSGQETQYF. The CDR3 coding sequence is TGCGCCAGCAGCCAAGGTCCGGGTTCCGGCCAAGAGACCCAGTACTTC.

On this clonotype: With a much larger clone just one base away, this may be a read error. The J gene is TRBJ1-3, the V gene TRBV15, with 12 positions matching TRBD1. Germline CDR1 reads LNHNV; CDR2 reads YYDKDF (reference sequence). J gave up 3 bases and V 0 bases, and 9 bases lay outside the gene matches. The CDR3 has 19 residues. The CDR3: CATSREWGTGGAGGNTIYF. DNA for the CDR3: TGTGCCACCAGCAGAGAATGGGGGACAGGGGGCGCGGGTGGAAACACCATATATTTT.

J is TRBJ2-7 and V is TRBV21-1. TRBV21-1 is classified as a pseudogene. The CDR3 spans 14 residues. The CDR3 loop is CASSKDGFAYEQYF. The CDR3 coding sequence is TGTGCCAGCAGCAAAGATGGCTTCGCCTACGAGCAGTACTTC.

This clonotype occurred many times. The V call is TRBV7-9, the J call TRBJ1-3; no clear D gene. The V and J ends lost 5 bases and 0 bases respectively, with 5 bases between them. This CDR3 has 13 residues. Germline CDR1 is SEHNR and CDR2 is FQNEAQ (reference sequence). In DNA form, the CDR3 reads TGTGCCAGCAGCCAGCGCTCTGGAAACACCATATATTTT. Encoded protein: CASSQRSGNTIYF.

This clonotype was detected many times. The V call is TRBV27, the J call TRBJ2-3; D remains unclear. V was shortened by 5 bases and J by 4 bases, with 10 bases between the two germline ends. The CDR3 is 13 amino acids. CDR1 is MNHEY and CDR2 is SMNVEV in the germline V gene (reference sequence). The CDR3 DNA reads TGTGCCAGCAGTCTCTACATCGCAGATACGCAGTATTTT. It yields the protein CASSLYIADTQYF.

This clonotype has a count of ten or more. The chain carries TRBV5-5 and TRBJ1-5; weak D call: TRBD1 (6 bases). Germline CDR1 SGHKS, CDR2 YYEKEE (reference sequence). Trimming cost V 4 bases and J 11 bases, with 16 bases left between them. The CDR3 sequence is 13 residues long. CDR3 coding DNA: TGTGCCAGCAGCCCGCTCAGGGGCGCGACCCAGCATTTT. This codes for CASSPLRGATQHF. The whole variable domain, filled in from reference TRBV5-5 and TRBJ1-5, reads DAGVTQSPTHLIKTRGQQVTLRCSPISGHKSVSWYQQVLGQGPQFIFQYYEKEERGRGNFPDRFSARQFPNYSSELNVNALLLGDSALYLCASSPLRGATQHFGDGTRLSIL.

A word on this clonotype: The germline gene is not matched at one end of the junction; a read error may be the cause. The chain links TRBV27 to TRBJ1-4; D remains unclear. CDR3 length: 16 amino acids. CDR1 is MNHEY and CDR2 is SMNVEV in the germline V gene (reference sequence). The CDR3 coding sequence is TGTGCCAGCAGATTATTGGGAGTTGCAACTAATGAAAAACTGTTTTTT. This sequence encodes CASRLLGVATNEKLFF.

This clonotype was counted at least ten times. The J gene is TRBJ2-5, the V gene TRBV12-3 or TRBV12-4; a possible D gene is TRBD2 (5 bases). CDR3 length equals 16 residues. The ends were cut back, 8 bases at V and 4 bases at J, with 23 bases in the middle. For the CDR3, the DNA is TGTGCCAGCGCTAGCCAGCCTGCCCAGACGAGAGAGACCCAGTACTTC. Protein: CASASQPAQTRETQYF.

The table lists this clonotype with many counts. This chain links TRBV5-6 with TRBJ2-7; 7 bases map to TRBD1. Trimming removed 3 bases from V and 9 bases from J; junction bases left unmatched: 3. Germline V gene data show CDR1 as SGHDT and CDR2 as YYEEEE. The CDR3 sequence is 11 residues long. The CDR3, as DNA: TGTGCCAGCAGCTCAGGGGGTCGGCAGTACTTC. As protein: CASSSGGRQYF.

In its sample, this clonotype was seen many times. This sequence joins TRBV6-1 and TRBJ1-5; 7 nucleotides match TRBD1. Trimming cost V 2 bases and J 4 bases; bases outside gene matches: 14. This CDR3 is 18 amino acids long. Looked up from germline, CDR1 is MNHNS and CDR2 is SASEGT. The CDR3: CASSERVLWDSLNQPQHF. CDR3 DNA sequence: TGTGCCAGCAGTGAAAGAGTTTTGTGGGACAGCCTAAATCAGCCCCAGCATTTT.

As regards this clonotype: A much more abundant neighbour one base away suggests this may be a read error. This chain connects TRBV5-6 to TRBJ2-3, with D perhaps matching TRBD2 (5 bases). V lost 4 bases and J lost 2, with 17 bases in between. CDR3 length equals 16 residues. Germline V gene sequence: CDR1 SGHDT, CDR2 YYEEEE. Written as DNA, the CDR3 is TGTGCCAGCAGCCCCAGGTCAGACGGGAACACAGATACGCAGTATTTT. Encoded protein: CASSPRSDGNTDTQYF.

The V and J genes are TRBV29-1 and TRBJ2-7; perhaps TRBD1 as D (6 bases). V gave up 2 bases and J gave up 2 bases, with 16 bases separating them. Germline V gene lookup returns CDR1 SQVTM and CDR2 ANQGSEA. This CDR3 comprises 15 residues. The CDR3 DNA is TGCAGCGTTGAATCAGGTGACAGGAACCCCTACGAGCAGTACTTC. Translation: CSVESGDRNPYEQYF.

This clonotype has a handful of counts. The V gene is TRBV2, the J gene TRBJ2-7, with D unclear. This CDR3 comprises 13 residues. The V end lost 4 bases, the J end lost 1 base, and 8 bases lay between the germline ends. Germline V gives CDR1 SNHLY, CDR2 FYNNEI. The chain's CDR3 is CASSGSESYEQYF. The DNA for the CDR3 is TGTGCCAGCAGTGGTTCAGAGTCCTACGAGCAGTACTTC.

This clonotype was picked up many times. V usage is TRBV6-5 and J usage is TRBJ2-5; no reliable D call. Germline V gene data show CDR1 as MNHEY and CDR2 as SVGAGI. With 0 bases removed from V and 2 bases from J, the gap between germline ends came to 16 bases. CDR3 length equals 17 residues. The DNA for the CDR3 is TGTGCCAGCAGTTACTCGGGTGCAATACTCACTCAAGAGACCCAGTACTTC. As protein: CASSYSGAILTQETQYF.

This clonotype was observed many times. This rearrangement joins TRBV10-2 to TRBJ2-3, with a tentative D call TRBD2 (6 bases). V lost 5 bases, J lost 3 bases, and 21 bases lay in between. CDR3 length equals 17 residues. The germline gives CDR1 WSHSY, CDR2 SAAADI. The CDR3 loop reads CASSRDHQTSLTDTQYF. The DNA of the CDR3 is TGCGCCAGCAGTCGCGATCATCAGACTAGTCTTACAGATACGCAGTATTTT.

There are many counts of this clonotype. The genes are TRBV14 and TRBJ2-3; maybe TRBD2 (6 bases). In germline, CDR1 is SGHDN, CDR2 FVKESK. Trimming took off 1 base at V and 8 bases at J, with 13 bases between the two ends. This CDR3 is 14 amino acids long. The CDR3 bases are TGTGCCAGCAGCCAAGTCGGTACCGGGGGTACGCAGTATTTT. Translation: CASSQVGTGGTQYF.

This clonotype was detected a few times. CDR3 region: CASSQDSGTSYEQYF. CDR3 coding DNA: TGCGCCAGCAGCCAAGATTCAGGGACCTCCTACGAGCAGTACTTC. The genes are TRBV4-3 and TRBJ2-7; D may match TRBD1 or TRBD2 (5 bases each). Germline values: CDR1 LGHNA, CDR2 YSLEER. The V end was cut by 0 bases, the J end by 0 bases, with 9 bases between. The CDR3 consists of 15 residues.